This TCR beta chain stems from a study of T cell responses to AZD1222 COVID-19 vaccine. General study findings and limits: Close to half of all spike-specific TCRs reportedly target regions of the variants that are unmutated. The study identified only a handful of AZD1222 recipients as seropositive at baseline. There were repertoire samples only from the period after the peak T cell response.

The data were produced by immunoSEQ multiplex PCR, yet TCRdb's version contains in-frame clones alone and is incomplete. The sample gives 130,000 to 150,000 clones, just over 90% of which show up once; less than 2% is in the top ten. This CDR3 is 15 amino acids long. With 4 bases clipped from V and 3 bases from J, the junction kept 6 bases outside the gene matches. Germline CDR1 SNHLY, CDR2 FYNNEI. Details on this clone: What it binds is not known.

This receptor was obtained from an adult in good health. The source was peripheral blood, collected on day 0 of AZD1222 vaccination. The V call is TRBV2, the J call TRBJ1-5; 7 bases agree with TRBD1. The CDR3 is CASSGQGFDNQPQHF. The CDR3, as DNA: TGTGCCAGCAGTGGACAGGGATTCGACAATCAGCCCCAGCATTTT.